The clone carrying this T cell receptor (beta chain) was recorded a few times. Combining iRepertoire HTBI primers with Arm-PCR of CDR3 regions, the authors built TCR beta libraries. Under the authors' procedure: Identified across the samples were 62 TRBV segments and over twelve TRBJ segments. TCRdb re-called the multiplex PCR reads through MiXCR, storing one row per CDR3 protein. In this record, the V and J calls reflect TCRdb's handling and not the investigators' own analysis. The sample consists of more than 450,000 distinct CDR3 sequences, around 12% of them appearing once. These data belong to a study of regulatory T cells in long-lasting Graves disease. The overall study: Patients newly diagnosed with Graves' had been on antithyroid drugs for under 3 months.

This sample's time point: newly diagnosed GD, antithyroid drugs for less than 3 months. The TCR library used RNA extracted from PBMCs. In germline, CDR1 is LNHDA, CDR2 SQIVND (reference sequence). The CDR3 covers 17 residues. The V and J ends lost 4 bases and 4 bases, in that order; junction bases with no gene match: 10. The data also belong to a second study, concerning T cells in Graves' hyperthyroidism and ophthalmopathy. That paper adds: The study used the HTBI primer set for a first-round RT-PCR of the TCR CDR3.

The input for sequencing was peripheral blood mononuclear cells (PBMCs), taken at new diagnosis, from a patient treated with antithyroid drugs. The TCR originated in a woman aged 25 to 45 with Graves disease. The gene calls are TRBV19 and TRBJ1-5; TRBD1 matches at 10 bases. The CDR3 DNA sequence: TGTGCCAGTAGTACGACCCGGGACAGGGGAAAGAATCAGCCCCAGCATTTT. This sequence encodes CASSTTRDRGKNQPQHF.